A selection of T cell receptor beta chains follows, all from one sample in a study of cytomegalovirus exposure and HLA in healthy donors. Assay: immunoSEQ multiplex PCR; the TCRdb copy retains only in-frame clones and omits some. The repertoire holds around 150,000 clones, with about 75% as singletons. Sequencing used PBMCs. The receptors stem from a female donor in good health and CMV-seronegative. The CDR3 runs from the conserved cysteine through the conserved F or W. D genes are given only for firm matches. For some rows the clone size is stated as once, few or many, or as a class when expanded; others skip it.

cdr3_length clone_size j_call v_call d_call cdr3_aa cdr3_nt
21 few TRBJ2-4 TRBV27 TRBD2 CASSNYPGSGGTRGTKNIQYF TGTGCCAGCAGTAATTATCCGGGTAGCGGGGGAACCCGGGGAACCAAAAACATTCAGTACTTC
16 . TRBJ1-2 TRBV9 TRBD1 CASSAPQGVAHYGYTF TGTGCCAGCAGCGCCCCTCAGGGGGTCGCTCACTATGGCTACACCTTC
15 . TRBJ1-5 TRBV4-1 . CASSQGWGGDQPQHF TGCGCCAGCAGCCAAGGATGGGGCGGGGATCAGCCCCAGCATTTT
13 . TRBJ1-2 TRBV6-5 TRBD1 CASSYRDRDGYTF TGTGCCAGCAGTTACAGGGACAGGGATGGCTACACCTTC
15 . TRBJ2-7 TRBV29-1 TRBD1 CSVESGTGGSYEQYF TGCAGCGTTGAATCCGGGACAGGAGGATCCTACGAGCAGTACTTC
16 few TRBJ2-2 TRBV5-4 . CASSAHTTGVTGELFF TGTGCCAGCAGCGCCCATACGACGGGAGTAACCGGGGAGCTGTTTTTT
15 . TRBJ1-2 TRBV27 . CASSPTPGDNYGYTF TGTGCCAGCAGTCCTACCCCGGGGGACAACTATGGCTACACCTTC
12 . TRBJ1-2 TRBV6-5 TRBD1 CASSNDRGGYTF TGTGCCAGCAGCAACGACAGGGGTGGCTACACCTTC
14 . TRBJ2-7 TRBV6-6 TRBD1 CASSYRGGAGEQYF TGTGCCAGCAGTTACAGAGGGGGCGCAGGGGAGCAGTACTTC
14 . TRBJ2-1 TRBV2 TRBD1 CASIGQGPVGEQFF TGTGCCAGCATCGGACAGGGGCCAGTCGGAGAGCAGTTCTTC
12 . TRBJ1-5 TRBV6-5 TRBD1 CASSYRGGPQHF TGTGCCAGCAGCTACAGGGGAGGGCCCCAGCATTTT
12 . TRBJ1-2 TRBV29-1 TRBD1 CSAGQGSYGYTF TGCAGCGCAGGACAGGGCTCCTATGGCTACACCTTC
12 . TRBJ1-1 TRBV10-3 . CAIAAVDTEAFF TGTGCCATCGCGGCAGTCGACACTGAAGCTTTCTTT
17 . TRBJ2-7 TRBV2 TRBD2 CASSGPPTSGTAYEQYF TGTGCCAGCAGCGGACCCCCGACTAGCGGGACTGCCTACGAGCAGTACTTC
15 . TRBJ2-5 TRBV11-2 TRBD2 CASRHLSAGGETQYF TGTGCCAGCAGACATCTCTCCGCGGGAGGAGAGACCCAGTACTTC
15 . TRBJ1-4 TRBV7-9 TRBD1 CASSLVYRGNEKLFF TGTGCCAGCAGCTTAGTATACAGGGGGAATGAAAAACTGTTTTTT
15 . TRBJ2-7 TRBV9 TRBD2 CASSEGLAGGYEQYF TGTGCCAGCAGCGAAGGACTAGCGGGAGGCTACGAGCAGTACTTC
14 . TRBJ2-2 TRBV9 . CASSVDSYTGELFF TGTGCCAGCAGCGTAGACTCCTACACCGGGGAGCTGTTTTTT
12 . TRBJ2-7 TRBV5-6 . CASSFTGYEQYF TGTGCCAGCAGTTTCACTGGCTACGAGCAGTACTTC
14 . TRBJ1-1 TRBV9 TRBD1 CASSAGQMNTEAFF TGTGCCAGCAGTGCGGGACAGATGAACACTGAAGCTTTCTTT
17 . TRBJ2-1 TRBV11-2 TRBD2 CASSPRTSGISYNEQFF TGTGCCAGCAGCCCCCGGACTAGCGGGATTTCCTACAATGAGCAGTTCTTC
14 . TRBJ1-1 TRBV19 . CASREWGLSTEAFF TGTGCCAGTAGAGAATGGGGGCTCAGCACTGAAGCTTTCTTT
17 . TRBJ1-5 TRBV4-1 TRBD1 CASSQEPGTGGSQPQHF TGCGCCAGCAGCCAAGAACCCGGGACAGGGGGAAGTCAGCCCCAGCATTTT
14 . TRBJ2-1 TRBV29-1 TRBD2 CSVDGLAGRNEQFF TGCAGCGTCGACGGACTAGCCGGGCGCAATGAGCAGTTCTTC
15 . TRBJ2-7 TRBV27 TRBD1 CASSLSQGQIYEQYF TGTGCCAGCAGTTTATCCCAGGGACAGATCTACGAGCAGTACTTC
13 . TRBJ1-5 TRBV19 . CASTTRVGQPQHF TGTGCCAGTACAACCAGGGTGGGACAGCCCCAGCATTTT
16 . TRBJ2-3 TRBV7-3 TRBD1 CASSKGGTGGSDTQYF TGTGCCAGCAGCAAGGGGGGGACAGGGGGGTCAGATACGCAGTATTTT
16 . TRBJ2-3 TRBV5-6 TRBD1 CASSSPGQGLGDTQYF TGTGCCAGCAGCTCCCCGGGACAGGGATTAGGAGATACGCAGTATTTT
13 few TRBJ2-3 TRBV28 . CAWGRLNTDTQYF TGTGCCTGGGGGCGACTAAACACAGATACGCAGTATTTT